These T cell receptor beta chains were read from a single sample in a study of T cell responses to AZD1222 COVID-19 vaccine. The protocol was immunoSEQ multiplex PCR, while the TCRdb copy is restricted to in-frame clones and leaves out a portion. The sample has over 130,000 clones. The sample consisted of peripheral blood. Receptors were obtained from an adult in good health. The CDR3 runs from the conserved cysteine through the conserved F or W. A D gene is named only where the DNA matches it firmly.

v_gene	d_gene	j_gene	CDR3aa	CDR3nt
TRBV5-1	TRBD1	TRBJ2-1	CASSLVGQGDNEQFF	TGCGCCAGCAGCTTGGTCGGACAGGGGGACAATGAGCAGTTCTTC
TRBV6-5	TRBD1	TRBJ1-1	CASTGQGGWTEAFF	TGTGCCAGCACCGGACAGGGCGGGTGGACTGAAGCTTTCTTT
TRBV19	TRBD1	TRBJ1-5	CASGGQGGGQPQHF	TGTGCCAGTGGGGGACAGGGAGGCGGACAGCCCCAGCATTTT
TRBV2	TRBD1	TRBJ1-6	CASCRDRYNSPLHF	TGTGCCAGCTGCCGGGACAGATATAATTCACCCCTCCACTTT
TRBV2	NA	TRBJ1-5	CASRKGYGNQPQHF	TGTGCCAGCAGGAAGGGGTACGGCAATCAGCCCCAGCATTTT
TRBV28	NA	TRBJ1-2	CASTPGDLRSNYGYTF	TGTGCCAGCACTCCGGGGGACCTGAGATCTAACTATGGCTACACCTTC
TRBV28	NA	TRBJ1-1	CASSVWDRQNTEAFF	TGTGCCAGCAGTGTCTGGGACCGCCAGAACACTGAAGCTTTCTTT
TRBV29-1	NA	TRBJ1-1	CSVEVGTEAFF	TGCAGCGTTGAAGTGGGCACTGAAGCTTTCTTT
TRBV12-5	NA	TRBJ2-1	CASGLVLERIGPSYNEQFF	TGTGCTAGTGGTTTGGTACTAGAAAGGATAGGGCCCTCCTACAATGAGCAGTTCTTC
TRBV23-1	NA	TRBJ1-6	CASSQSGRGASYNSPLHF	TGCGCCAGCAGTCAATCGGGTAGGGGGGCATCATATAATTCACCCCTCCACTTT
TRBV19	TRBD1	TRBJ2-7	CASSIGFGTEYAQYF	TGTGCCAGTAGTATCGGGTTTGGGACAGAGTACGCGCAGTACTTC
TRBV6-5	NA	TRBJ1-5	CATWGAGGSNQPQHF	TGTGCCACCTGGGGCGCCGGGGGGAGCAATCAGCCCCAGCATTTT
TRBV7-8	NA	TRBJ1-3	CASSFGSQVSGNTIYF	TGTGCCAGCAGCTTTGGGTCACAGGTGTCTGGAAACACCATATATTTT
TRBV21-1	NA	TRBJ1-5	CASSKFAPRWGNSNQPQHF	TGTGCCAGCAGCAAATTCGCTCCGCGCTGGGGCAATAGCAATCAGCCCCAGCATTTT
TRBV4-3	NA	TRBJ2-1	CASSQGGRTAQFF	TGCGCCAGCAGCCAAGGAGGCCGGACAGCTCAGTTCTTC
TRBV14	NA	TRBJ1-1	CASSHWGRNTEAFF	TGTGCCAGCAGCCACTGGGGAAGGAACACTGAAGCTTTCTTT
TRBV7-8	NA	TRBJ1-2	CASSLVVGPYGYTF	TGTGCCAGCAGCTTAGTTGTCGGCCCCTATGGCTACACCTTC
TRBV7-2	NA	TRBJ2-3	CASSDGAVGTDTQYF	TGTGCCAGCAGCGACGGGGCGGTCGGCACAGATACGCAGTATTTT
TRBV19	TRBD1	TRBJ2-7	CASSTLGQGNSYEQYF	TGTGCCAGTAGTACCCTGGGACAGGGAAACTCCTACGAGCAGTACTTC
TRBV7-2	NA	TRBJ2-2	CASSLAVAGASNTGELFF	TGTGCCAGCAGCTTAGCGGTGGCGGGGGCTTCGAACACCGGGGAGCTGTTTTTT
TRBV25-1	NA	TRBJ2-5	CASSVAGKETQYF	TGTGCCAGCAGTGTGGCAGGGAAAGAGACCCAGTACTTC
TRBV7-2	TRBD2	TRBJ2-3	CASSPSGVVADTQYF	TGTGCCAGCAGCCCTAGCGGGGTAGTCGCAGATACGCAGTATTTT
TRBV7-9	NA	TRBJ1-1	CASRVRGTEAFF	TGTGCCAGCAGGGTAAGGGGCACTGAAGCTTTCTTT
TRBV5-1	TRBD2	TRBJ2-5	CASSWGLAGGRQETQYF	TGCGCCAGCAGCTGGGGACTAGCGGGGGGGCGGCAAGAGACCCAGTACTTC
TRBV6-6	NA	TRBJ2-3	CASRGFSSPDTQYF	TGTGCCAGCAGGGGATTTAGCAGCCCAGATACGCAGTATTTT
TRBV9	NA	TRBJ2-2	CASSVGRGGAPANTGELFF	TGTGCCAGCAGCGTAGGAAGGGGGGGCGCCCCGGCGAACACCGGGGAGCTGTTTTTT
TRBV6-5	NA	TRBJ1-2	CASSYSITGGGYTF	TGTGCCAGCAGTTACTCGATTACCGGGGGTGGCTACACCTTC
TRBV7-9	TRBD1	TRBJ1-1	CASSLEVPRQGRRTEAFF	TGTGCCAGCAGCTTAGAGGTCCCGAGACAGGGCCGGAGGACTGAAGCTTTCTTT
TRBV30	TRBD1	TRBJ1-2	CAWRGPGLLSSGGYGYTF	TGTGCCTGGAGAGGACCGGGACTCCTATCATCAGGGGGCTATGGCTACACCTTC
TRBV7-8	TRBD1	TRBJ2-7	CASSPRQGSSYEQYF	TGTGCCAGCAGCCCTAGACAGGGGAGCTCCTACGAGCAGTACTTC
TRBV19	NA	TRBJ1-3	CASTISDGSSGNTIYF	TGTGCCAGTACCATTTCGGACGGGAGCTCTGGAAACACCATATATTTT
TRBV18	NA	TRBJ2-7	CASSAATSYEQYF	TGTGCCAGCTCAGCGGCAACTTCCTACGAGCAGTACTTC
TRBV7-2	TRBD2	TRBJ2-1	CASSLESSGGAFEQFF	TGTGCCAGCAGCTTAGAATCTAGCGGGGGGGCCTTCGAGCAGTTCTTC
TRBV5-1	NA	TRBJ2-5	CASSLAAGYQETQYF	TGCGCCAGCAGCTTGGCGGCAGGGTACCAAGAGACCCAGTACTTC
TRBV5-4	NA	TRBJ2-7	CASSLTGTGYEQYF	TGTGCCAGCAGCTTGACCGGGACGGGCTACGAGCAGTACTTC
TRBV2	TRBD1	TRBJ2-1	CASSDPGQGPYNEQFF	TGTGCCAGCAGTGACCCGGGACAGGGCCCGTACAATGAGCAGTTCTTC
TRBV10-3	TRBD1	TRBJ1-2	CAGSRDGQVYGYTF	TGTGCCGGCAGCCGAGACGGACAGGTCTATGGCTACACCTTC
TRBV28	TRBD2	TRBJ2-5	CASTLAGGPRETQYF	TGTGCCAGCACCCTAGCGGGGGGGCCAAGAGAGACCCAGTACTTC
TRBV5-1	NA	TRBJ1-3	CASSLDWFGSNSGNTIYF	TGCGCCAGCAGCTTGGATTGGTTTGGCAGCAACTCTGGAAACACCATATATTTT
TRBV4-2	NA	TRBJ1-1	CASSQVNRDSTEAFF	TGTGCCAGCAGCCAAGTAAACAGGGATTCCACTGAAGCTTTCTTT
TRBV7-2	NA	TRBJ2-5	CASSLVDFQETQYF	TGTGCCAGCAGCTTAGTGGACTTCCAAGAGACCCAGTACTTC
TRBV6-6	NA	TRBJ1-5	CASTDVGARQPQHF	TGTGCCAGCACGGATGTGGGGGCTCGGCAGCCCCAGCATTTT
TRBV4-1	TRBD1	TRBJ1-1	CASSHSGQGARGTEAFF	TGCGCCAGCAGCCACTCGGGCCAGGGGGCGCGGGGCACTGAAGCTTTCTTT